This TCR beta chain was documented in a study of blood T cells in healthy people across ages. The CDR3 consists of 15 residues. Germline values: CDR1 PRHDT, CDR2 FYEKMQ (reference sequence). It was with a sample-barcoded 5' primer and a J-beta primer mix that a second PCR of about 6 to 12 cycles was run. MiXCR, applied by TCRdb to the 5' RACE reads, yields one record per CDR3 protein. The sample carries approximately 800,000 distinct CDR3 sequences, approximately 53% recorded once. The sequencing sample was made of blood. The V gene is TRBV13, the J gene TRBJ2-5, with 9 bases that match TRBD2. Matching the DNA end better, TRBJ2-7 makes the J call doubtful. The clonotype was recovered from a man older than 75 in good health. CDR3 sequence reads: CASSISGSGDYEQYF. The CDR3 DNA sequence: TGTGCCAGCAGCATTAGCGGGAGCGGGGACTACGAGCAGTACTTC.